Below, 26 T cell receptor beta chains from the same sample are listed, as sequenced in a study of T cell changes during pregnancy in multiple sclerosis. This table comes from immunoSEQ multiplex PCR, and its TCRdb copy is limited to in-frame clones, with some not included. This sample has about 73,000 clones, with 85% to 95% found just once. Specimen: peripheral blood, collected in the third trimester of pregnancy. These receptors all stem from a female donor in good health, enrolled as a control in a pregnancy study.

This rearrangement joins TRBV7-6 to TRBJ2-6; 9 positions agree with TRBD2. Germline values: CDR1 SGHVS, CDR2 FNYEAQ. The CDR3 totals 19 residues. With 4 bases clipped from V and 0 bases from J, the junction kept 10 bases outside the gene matches. In DNA form, the CDR3 reads TGTGCCAGCAGCTCCCTGCGGAGCGGGGGGCCCTCTGGGGCCAACGTCCTGACTTTC. Translating it yields CASSSLRSGGPSGANVLTF.

The chain carries TRBV29-1 and TRBJ2-7; a weak D match, TRBD1 (5 bases). Trimming took off 4 bases at V and 7 bases at J, with 14 bases between the two ends. Germline CDR1 is SQVTM and CDR2 is ANQGSEA. CDR3 length: 12 residues. The CDR3 nucleotides read TGCAGCGTTGGGGCCAGGGATATGGAGCAGTACTTC. Its translation: CSVGARDMEQYF.

The chain employs TRBV7-9 and TRBJ2-1, with a weak D call TRBD1 (5 bases). Germline V CDR1 and CDR2: SEHNR, FQNEAQ (reference sequence). Trimming pared 5 bases from V and 9 bases from J, leaving 17 bases between. CDR3 length: 14 amino acids. This CDR3 is CASSHGQTPPEQFF. As DNA, the CDR3 is TGTGCCAGCAGCCACGGACAAACCCCACCTGAGCAGTTCTTC.

The chain uses TRBV6-4 and TRBJ2-6, with no clear D. V lost 2 bases and J 1 base, leaving 3 bases between the germline ends. The CDR3 covers 14 residues. CDR1 MRHNA and CDR2 SNTAGT come from the germline V gene. DNA for the CDR3: TGTGCCAGCAGTGACCTGTCTGGGGCCAACGTCCTGACTTTC. It translates to CASSDLSGANVLTF.

The chain recombines TRBV19 with TRBJ2-1; 14 nucleotides line up with TRBD2. CDR3 length: 17 residues. V was pared by 6 bases and J by 8 bases, with 12 bases of the junction left unmatched. Looked up from germline, CDR1 is LNHDA and CDR2 is SQIVND (reference sequence). The CDR3 bases are TGTGCCAGTAGCAAACCCTCCGGGACTAGCGGGAGTGATGAGCAGTTCTTC. Its translation: CASSKPSGTSGSDEQFF.

This clone was seen once. CDR3: CASSEGQATGAFF. The CDR3 coding sequence is TGTGCCAGCAGCGAGGGACAGGCGACGGGAGCTTTCTTT. The chain combines TRBV6-5 with TRBJ1-1; 8 nucleotides line up with TRBD1. Germline V gene data show CDR1 as MNHEY and CDR2 as SVGAGI. CDR3 length: 13 amino acids. V shed 6 bases and J 10 bases; nucleotides not matched to a gene: 10.

The count of this clone is one. The V call is TRBV13, the J call TRBJ2-2, with no clear D. Trimming left V 5 bases short and J 5 bases short, with 9 bases between. Germline values: CDR1 PRHDT, CDR2 FYEKMQ (reference sequence). CDR3 length: 13 residues. The DNA of the CDR3 is TGTGCCAGCAGCCGCGGTGAGACCGGGGAGCTGTTTTTT. It is translated as CASSRGETGELFF. The full variable domain, rest sourced from reference TRBV13 and TRBJ2-2, is AAGVIQSPRHLIKEKRETATLKCYPIPRHDTVYWYQQGPGQDPQFLISFYEKMQSDKGSIPDRFSAQQFSDYHSELNMSSLELGDSALYFCASSRGETGELFFGEGSRLTVL.

This rearrangement joins TRBV5-6 to TRBJ2-1; 8 positions match TRBD2. Germline V gene lookup returns CDR1 SGHDT and CDR2 YYEEEE. With V trimmed by 2 bases and J by 0 bases, 7 bases remained unmatched. The CDR3 length is 17 residues. The CDR3: CASSLRSGVRSYNEQFF. CDR3 sequence (DNA): TGTGCCAGCAGCTTACGTAGCGGGGTCCGCTCCTACAATGAGCAGTTCTTC.

CDR3: CASSPEFYEQYF. CDR3 in DNA: TGTGCCAGCAGTCCGGAGTTCTACGAGCAGTACTTC. The V and J genes are TRBV28 and TRBJ2-7; no clear D. CDR1 is MDHEN, CDR2 SYDVKM, per germline. This CDR3 is built from 12 residues. Trimming removed 5 bases from V and 3 bases from J, with 8 bases in between. The whole variable domain, remainder taken from reference TRBV28 and TRBJ2-7, is DVKVTQSSRYLVKRTGEKVFLECVQDMDHENMFWYRQDPGLGLRLIYFSYDVKMKEKGDIPEGYSVSREKKERFSLILESASTNQTSMYLCASSPEFYEQYFGPGTRLTVT.

This rearrangement joins TRBV5-6 to TRBJ2-7; D is perhaps TRBD1 (5 bases). Trimming removed 2 bases from V and 2 bases from J, with 11 bases in between. The CDR3 covers 14 residues. The germline V gene encodes CDR1 SGHDT and CDR2 YYEEEE. CDR3 nucleotides: TGTGCCAGCAGCTTTTTAGGGGTACCCTACGAGCAGTACTTC. This sequence encodes CASSFLGVPYEQYF.

The V and J genes are TRBV27 and TRBJ2-1, with TRBD1 matching over 7 bases. The CDR3 contains 15 residues. V shed 4 bases and J 5 bases; nucleotides not matched to a gene: 8. Per the germline V gene, CDR1 is MNHEY and CDR2 is SMNVEV (reference sequence). CDR3 in amino acids: CASSSPGDRDNEQFF. The CDR3 bases are TGTGCCAGCAGTTCACCCGGCGACAGGGACAATGAGCAGTTCTTC.

The chain has TRBV7-6 and TRBJ1-3; D possibly corresponds to TRBD1 (5 bases). The ends were cut back, 0 bases at V and 4 bases at J, with 10 bases in the middle. Germline values: CDR1 SGHVS, CDR2 FNYEAQ. The CDR3 runs to 15 residues. This CDR3 reads CASSLASGVGNTIYF. In nucleotides, the CDR3 is TGTGCCAGCAGCTTAGCGTCGGGGGTCGGAAACACCATATATTTT.

The chain carries TRBV11-2 and TRBJ2-1; D is perhaps TRBD2 (6 bases). CDR1 and CDR2 from the germline V gene are SGHAT and FQNNGV. V shed 1 base and J shed 15 bases, with 10 bases lying between them. The CDR3 covers 11 residues. For the CDR3, the DNA is TGTGCCAGCAGCTTAGTGGGGGGTAGGTTCTTC. Translated, it gives CASSLVGGRFF.

This CDR3 is CASIPSSYNSPLHF. In DNA, the CDR3 is TGTGCCAGCATTCCCAGCTCCTATAATTCACCCCTCCACTTT. This chain uses TRBV28 with TRBJ1-6; no clear D gene. Trimming took off 7 bases at V and 0 bases at J, with 7 bases between the two ends. The length of the CDR3 is 14 residues. Per the germline V gene, CDR1 is MDHEN and CDR2 is SYDVKM.

This sequence joins TRBV18 and TRBJ1-3, with D tentatively TRBD1 (6 bases). CDR3 length: 17 amino acids. Germline V gives CDR1 KGHSH, CDR2 LQKENI. V shed 5 bases and J shed 3 bases, with 20 bases lying between them. CDR3 amino acids: CASSTPGQSLLGNTIYF. CDR3 nucleotide sequence: TGTGCCAGCTCAACGCCGGGACAATCTCTCCTTGGAAACACCATATATTTT.

This sequence joins TRBV27 and TRBJ1-5; D gene uncertain. The V gene's germline CDR1 is MNHEY and CDR2 SMNVEV (reference sequence). Deletions cut 3 bases from V and 2 bases from J, with 11 bases between. The CDR3 is made up of 15 amino acids. CDR3 sequence reads: CASSLAGGGNQPQHF. CDR3 DNA: TGTGCCAGCAGTTTGGCGGGAGGTGGCAATCAGCCCCAGCATTTT.

This chain links TRBV9 with TRBJ2-3; unclear D gene. V was clipped by 3 bases and J by 4 bases, with 15 bases between them. CDR3 length: 15 amino acids. The germline CDR1 and CDR2 sequences are SGDLS and YYNGEE. The CDR3 sequence is CASSAQMSNADTQYF. In DNA form, the CDR3 reads TGTGCCAGCAGCGCACAGATGAGTAATGCAGATACGCAGTATTTT.

The rearrangement joins TRBV28 to TRBJ1-4; TRBD1 matches 11 bases. There are 19 residues in the CDR3. Looked up from germline, CDR1 is MDHEN and CDR2 is SYDVKM. After removal of 2 bases from V and 4 bases from J, the junction contained 12 bases not matched to a gene. The CDR3 loop is CASSLVRTGGGGGNEKLFF. For the CDR3, the DNA is TGTGCCAGCAGTTTAGTACGGACAGGGGGCGGAGGTGGTAATGAAAAACTGTTTTTT. The full variable domain, its missing parts supplied by reference TRBV28 and TRBJ1-4, is DVKVTQSSRYLVKRTGEKVFLECVQDMDHENMFWYRQDPGLGLRLIYFSYDVKMKEKGDIPEGYSVSREKKERFSLILESASTNQTSMYLCASSLVRTGGGGGNEKLFFGSGTQLSVL.

The sample holds one count of this clone. The chain has TRBV5-1 and TRBJ2-2; 8 bases line up with TRBD1. The CDR3 extends over 16 amino acids. The germline gives CDR1 SGHRS, CDR2 YFSETQ. V trimming: 2 bases; J trimming: 6 bases; junction bases outside the gene matches: 9. The CDR3 region has the DNA TGCGCCAGCAGCTTCTTTGGACAGGGTAGTGCCGGGGAGCTGTTTTTT. Residues: CASSFFGQGSAGELFF.

The V and J genes are TRBV29-1 and TRBJ1-2; 7 bases line up with TRBD1. The CDR3 is made up of 10 amino acids. The V and J ends lost 4 bases and 11 bases, in that order; junction bases with no gene match: 4. CDR1 is SQVTM, CDR2 ANQGSEA, per germline. CDR3 in amino acids: CSVGTGGYTF. CDR3 nucleotides: TGCAGCGTTGGGACAGGAGGGTACACCTTC.

V usage is TRBV4-1 and J usage is TRBJ2-5, with 8 bases aligning to TRBD2. This CDR3 has 14 residues. Germline V gives CDR1 MGHRA, CDR2 YSYEKL. J gave up 5 bases and V 4 bases, and 6 bases lay outside the gene matches. In DNA, the CDR3 is TGCGCCAGCAGCCGCCGGGGGGGCAGGGAGACCCAGTACTTC. Translation gives CASSRRGGRETQYF.

The genes are TRBV30 and TRBJ1-2; D is unclear. The length of the CDR3 is 14 residues. Germline V gene lookup returns CDR1 GTSNPN and CDR2 SVGIG (reference sequence). V was shortened by 2 bases and J by 2 bases, with 12 bases between the two germline ends. The CDR3 is CAWSPLRLNYGYTF. CDR3 DNA sequence: TGTGCCTGGAGTCCCCTCAGACTCAACTATGGCTACACCTTC.

This chain uses TRBV6-4 with TRBJ2-2; 10 nucleotides line up with TRBD1. Trimming cost V 3 bases and J 4 bases; bases outside gene matches: 5. Germline V gene lookup returns CDR1 MRHNA and CDR2 SNTAGT. The CDR3 loop spans 16 amino acids. This CDR3 reads CASSERDRGSTGELFF. The CDR3, as DNA: TGTGCCAGCAGTGAAAGGGACAGGGGAAGCACCGGGGAGCTGTTTTTT.

The chain couples TRBV6-5 to TRBJ1-6; weak D call: TRBD1 (6 bases). The CDR3 spans 14 residues. V was trimmed by 11 bases and J by 6 bases, leaving 17 bases between them. Germline V gene data show CDR1 as MNHEY and CDR2 as SVGAGI. The CDR3 coding sequence is TGTGCCTCTCCGCGTGGGGGCTCTAATTCACCCCTCCACTTT. Translation: CASPRGGSNSPLHF.

The chain employs TRBV4-1 and TRBJ1-5; D possibly corresponds to TRBD1 (6 bases). Germline loops: CDR1 MGHRA, CDR2 YSYEKL. The CDR3 is 15 residues long. V was clipped by 5 bases and J by 6 bases, with 17 bases between them. This CDR3 reads CASSLIQGNTQPQHF. CDR3 nucleotides: TGCGCCAGCAGCTTGATACAGGGTAACACTCAGCCCCAGCATTTT.

The chain employs TRBV29-1 and TRBJ1-1; TRBD1 matches at 7 bases. V was clipped by 2 bases and J by 5 bases; unmatched bases: 8. The germline gives CDR1 SQVTM, CDR2 ANQGSEA. CDR3 size: 14 residues. Here the CDR3 DNA reads TGCAGCGTTGAAAGCTCAGGGGGTCATACTGAAGCTTTCTTT. Translation gives CSVESSGGHTEAFF.